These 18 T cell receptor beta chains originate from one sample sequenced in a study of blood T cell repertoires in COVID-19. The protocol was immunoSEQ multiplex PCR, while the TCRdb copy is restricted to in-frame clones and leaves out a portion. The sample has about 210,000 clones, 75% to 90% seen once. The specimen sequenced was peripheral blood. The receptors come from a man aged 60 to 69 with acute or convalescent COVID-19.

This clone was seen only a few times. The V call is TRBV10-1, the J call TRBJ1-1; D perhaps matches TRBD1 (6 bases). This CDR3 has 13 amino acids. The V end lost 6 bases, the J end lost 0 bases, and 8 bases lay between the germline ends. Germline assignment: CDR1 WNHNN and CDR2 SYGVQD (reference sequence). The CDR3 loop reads CASRDSLNTEAFF. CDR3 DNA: TGCGCCAGCAGGGACAGCTTGAACACTGAAGCTTTCTTT.

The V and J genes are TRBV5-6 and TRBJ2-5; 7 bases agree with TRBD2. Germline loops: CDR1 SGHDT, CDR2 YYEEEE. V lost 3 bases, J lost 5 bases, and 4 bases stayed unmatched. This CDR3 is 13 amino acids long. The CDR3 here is CASSSLGGETQYF. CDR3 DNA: TGTGCCAGCAGCTCGTTGGGGGGGGAGACCCAGTACTTC.

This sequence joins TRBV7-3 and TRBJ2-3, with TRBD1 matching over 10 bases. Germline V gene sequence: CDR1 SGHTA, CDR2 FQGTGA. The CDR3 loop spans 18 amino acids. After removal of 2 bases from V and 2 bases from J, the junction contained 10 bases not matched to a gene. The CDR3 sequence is CASSLGWDRGADTDTQYF. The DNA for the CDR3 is TGTGCCAGCAGCTTAGGTTGGGACAGGGGCGCGGACACAGATACGCAGTATTTT.

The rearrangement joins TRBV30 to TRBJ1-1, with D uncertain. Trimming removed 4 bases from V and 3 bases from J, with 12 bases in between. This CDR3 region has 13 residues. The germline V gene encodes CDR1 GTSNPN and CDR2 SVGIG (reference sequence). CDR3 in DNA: TGTGCCTGGACTAACGGAGGAGACACTGAAGCTTTCTTT. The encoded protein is CAWTNGGDTEAFF.

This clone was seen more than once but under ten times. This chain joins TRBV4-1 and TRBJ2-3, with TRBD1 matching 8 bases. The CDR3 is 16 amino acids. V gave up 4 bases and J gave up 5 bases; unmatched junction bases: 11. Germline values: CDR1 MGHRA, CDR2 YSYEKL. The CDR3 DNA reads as TGCGCCAGCAGCCCATACCGGACAGGGACGATAGATACGCAGTATTTT. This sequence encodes CASSPYRTGTIDTQYF.

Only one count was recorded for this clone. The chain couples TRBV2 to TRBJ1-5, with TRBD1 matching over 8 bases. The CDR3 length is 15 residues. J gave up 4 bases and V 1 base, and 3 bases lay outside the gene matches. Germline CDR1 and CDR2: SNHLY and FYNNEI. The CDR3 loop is CASSEEGTGNQPQHF. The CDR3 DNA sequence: TGTGCCAGCAGTGAAGAAGGGACAGGTAATCAGCCCCAGCATTTT.

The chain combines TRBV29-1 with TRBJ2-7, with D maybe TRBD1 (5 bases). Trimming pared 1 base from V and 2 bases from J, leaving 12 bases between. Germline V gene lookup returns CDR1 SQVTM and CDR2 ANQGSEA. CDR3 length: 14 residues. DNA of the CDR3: TGCAGCGTTGAAGCGGAGACGGACACCTACGAGCAGTACTTC. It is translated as CSVEAETDTYEQYF.

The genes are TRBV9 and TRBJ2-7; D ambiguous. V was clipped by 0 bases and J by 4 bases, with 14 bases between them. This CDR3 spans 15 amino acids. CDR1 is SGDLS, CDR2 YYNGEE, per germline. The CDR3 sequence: CASSVAGIGFYEQYF. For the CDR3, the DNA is TGTGCCAGCAGCGTAGCAGGTATCGGTTTTTACGAGCAGTACTTC.

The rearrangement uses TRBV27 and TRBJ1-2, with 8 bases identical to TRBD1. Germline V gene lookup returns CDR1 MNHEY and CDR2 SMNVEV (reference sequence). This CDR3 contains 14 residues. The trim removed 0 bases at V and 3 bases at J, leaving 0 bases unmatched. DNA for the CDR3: TGTGCCAGCAGTTTATCGACAGGGGACTATGGCTACACCTTC. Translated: CASSLSTGDYGYTF.

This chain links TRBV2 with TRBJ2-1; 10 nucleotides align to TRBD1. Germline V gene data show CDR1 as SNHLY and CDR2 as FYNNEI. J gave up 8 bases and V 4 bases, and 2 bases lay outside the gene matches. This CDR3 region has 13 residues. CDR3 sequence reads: CASSGQGADEQFF. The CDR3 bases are TGTGCCAGCAGTGGACAGGGGGCAGATGAGCAGTTCTTC.

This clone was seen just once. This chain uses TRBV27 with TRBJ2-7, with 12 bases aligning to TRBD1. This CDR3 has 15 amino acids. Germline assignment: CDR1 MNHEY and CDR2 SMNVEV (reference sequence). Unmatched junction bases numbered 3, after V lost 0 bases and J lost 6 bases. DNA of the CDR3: TGTGCCAGCAGTTTATCTCCGGGACAGGGGGCCGAGCAGTACTTC. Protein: CASSLSPGQGAEQYF.

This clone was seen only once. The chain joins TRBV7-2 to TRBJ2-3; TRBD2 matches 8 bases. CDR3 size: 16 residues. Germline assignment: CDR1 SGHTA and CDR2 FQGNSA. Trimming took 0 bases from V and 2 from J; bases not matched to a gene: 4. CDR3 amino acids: CASSLAGRGVTDTQYF. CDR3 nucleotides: TGTGCCAGCAGCTTAGCGGGGCGGGGGGTCACAGATACGCAGTATTTT.

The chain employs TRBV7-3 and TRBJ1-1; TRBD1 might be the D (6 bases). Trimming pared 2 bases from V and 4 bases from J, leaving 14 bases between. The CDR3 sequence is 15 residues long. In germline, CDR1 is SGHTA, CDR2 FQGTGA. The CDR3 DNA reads TGTGCCAGCAGCTTAGCGGTAACACAGGGCACTGAAGCTTTCTTT. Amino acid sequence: CASSLAVTQGTEAFF.

CDR3 loop: CASSPRGQGVSGANVLTF. CDR3 sequence (DNA): TGCGCCAGCAGCCCCAGGGGACAGGGAGTCTCTGGGGCCAACGTCCTGACTTTC. This chain joins TRBV5-1 and TRBJ2-6, with 9 bases fitting TRBD1. V shed 4 bases, J shed 0 bases, and the junction held 8 bases outside the gene matches. CDR3 length: 18 residues. Germline V gene lookup returns CDR1 SGHRS and CDR2 YFSETQ.

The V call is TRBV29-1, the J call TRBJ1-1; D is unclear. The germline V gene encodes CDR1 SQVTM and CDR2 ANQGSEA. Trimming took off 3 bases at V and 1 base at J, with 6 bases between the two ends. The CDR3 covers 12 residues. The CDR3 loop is CSVDVRNTEAFF. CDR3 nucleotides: TGCAGCGTTGATGTCAGGAACACTGAAGCTTTCTTT.

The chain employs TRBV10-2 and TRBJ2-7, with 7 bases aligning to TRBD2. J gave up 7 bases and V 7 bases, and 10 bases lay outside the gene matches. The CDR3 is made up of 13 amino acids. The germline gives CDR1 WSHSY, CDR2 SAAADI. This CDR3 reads CASMRGRDREQYF. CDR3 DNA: TGCGCCAGCATGAGAGGGAGGGATCGGGAGCAGTACTTC.

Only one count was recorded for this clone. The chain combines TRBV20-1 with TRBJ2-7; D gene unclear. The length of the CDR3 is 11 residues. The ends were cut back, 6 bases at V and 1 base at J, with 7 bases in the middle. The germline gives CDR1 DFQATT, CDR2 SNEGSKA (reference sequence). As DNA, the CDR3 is TGCAGTGCAGCCAAGTCCTACGAGCAGTACTTC. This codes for CSAAKSYEQYF.

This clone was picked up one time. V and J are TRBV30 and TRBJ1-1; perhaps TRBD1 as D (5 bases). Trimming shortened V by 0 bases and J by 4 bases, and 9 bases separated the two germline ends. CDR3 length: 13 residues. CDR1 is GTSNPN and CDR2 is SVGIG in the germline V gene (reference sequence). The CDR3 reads CAWSVSRATEAFF. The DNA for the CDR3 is TGTGCCTGGAGTGTTTCCAGGGCCACTGAAGCTTTCTTT. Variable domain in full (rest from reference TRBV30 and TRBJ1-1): SQTIHQWPATLVQPVGSPLSLECTVEGTSNPNLYWYRQAAGRGLQLLFYSVGIGQISSEVPQNLSASRPQDRQFILSSKKLLLSDSGFYLCAWSVSRATEAFFGQGTRLTVV.